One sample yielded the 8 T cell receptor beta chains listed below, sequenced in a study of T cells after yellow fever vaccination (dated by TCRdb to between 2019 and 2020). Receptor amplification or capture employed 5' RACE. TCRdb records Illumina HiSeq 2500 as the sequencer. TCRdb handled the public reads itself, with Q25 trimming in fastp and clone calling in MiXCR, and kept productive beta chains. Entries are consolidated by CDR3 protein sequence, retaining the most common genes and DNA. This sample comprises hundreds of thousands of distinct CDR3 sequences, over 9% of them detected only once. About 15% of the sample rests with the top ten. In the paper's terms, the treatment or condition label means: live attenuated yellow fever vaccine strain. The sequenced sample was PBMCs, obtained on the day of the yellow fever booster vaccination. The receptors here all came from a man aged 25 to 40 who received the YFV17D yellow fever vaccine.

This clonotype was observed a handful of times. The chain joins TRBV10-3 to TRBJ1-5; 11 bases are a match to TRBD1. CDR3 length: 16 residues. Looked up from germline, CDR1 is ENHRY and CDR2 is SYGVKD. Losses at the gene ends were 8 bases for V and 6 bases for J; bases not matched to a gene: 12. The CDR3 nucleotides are TGTGCCATCGATCAAGACACCGGGACAGGGGGTCAGCCCCAGCATTTT. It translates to CAIDQDTGTGGQPQHF.

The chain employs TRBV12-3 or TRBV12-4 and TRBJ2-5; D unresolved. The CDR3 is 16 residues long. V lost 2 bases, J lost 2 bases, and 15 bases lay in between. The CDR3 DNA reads TGTGCCAGCAGTTTACAAGTTTCCAGGATACAAGAGACCCAGTACTTC. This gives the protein CASSLQVSRIQETQYF.

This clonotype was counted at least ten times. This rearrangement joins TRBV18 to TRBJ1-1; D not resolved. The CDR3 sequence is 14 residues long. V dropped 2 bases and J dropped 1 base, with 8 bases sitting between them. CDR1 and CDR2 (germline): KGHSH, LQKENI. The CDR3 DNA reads TGTGCCAGCTCACCAGTCGCAGCGAACACTGAAGCTTTCTTT. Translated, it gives CASSPVAANTEAFF.

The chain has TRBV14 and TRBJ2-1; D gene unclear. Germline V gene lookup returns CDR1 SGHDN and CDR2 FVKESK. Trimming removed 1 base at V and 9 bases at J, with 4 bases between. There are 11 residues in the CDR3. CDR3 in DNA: TGTGCCAGCAGCCAAGTAAGTGAGCAGTTCTTC. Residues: CASSQVSEQFF.

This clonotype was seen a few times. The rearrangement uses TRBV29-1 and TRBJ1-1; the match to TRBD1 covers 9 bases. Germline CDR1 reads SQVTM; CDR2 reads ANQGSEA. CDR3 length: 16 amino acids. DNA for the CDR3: TGCTCCGTGCGGTCCGGGACAGGGCGACGGAACACTGAAGCTTTCTTT. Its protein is CSVRSGTGRRNTEAFF.

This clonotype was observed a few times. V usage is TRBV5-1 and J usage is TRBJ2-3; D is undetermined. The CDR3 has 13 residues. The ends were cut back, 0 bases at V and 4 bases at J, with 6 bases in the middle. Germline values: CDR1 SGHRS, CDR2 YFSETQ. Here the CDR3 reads CASSLERPDTQYF. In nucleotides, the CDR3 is TGCGCCAGCAGCTTGGAACGGCCAGATACGCAGTATTTT.

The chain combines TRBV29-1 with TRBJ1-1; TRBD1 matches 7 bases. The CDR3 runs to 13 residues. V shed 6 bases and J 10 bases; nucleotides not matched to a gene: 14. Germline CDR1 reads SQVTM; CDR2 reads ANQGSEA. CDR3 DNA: TGCAGCGTGGTCCGGGGACAGACTATGGGAGCTTTCTTT. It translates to CSVVRGQTMGAFF.

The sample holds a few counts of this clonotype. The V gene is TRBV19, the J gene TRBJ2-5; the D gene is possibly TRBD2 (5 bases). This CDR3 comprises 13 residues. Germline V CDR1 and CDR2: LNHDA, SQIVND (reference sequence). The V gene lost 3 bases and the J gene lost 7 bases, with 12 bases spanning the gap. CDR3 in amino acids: CASSISLSGTQYF. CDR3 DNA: TGTGCCAGTAGTATTTCCCTGAGCGGGACCCAGTACTTC.